This TCR beta chain was sequenced in a study of HIV-infected patients and healthy controls. Antiretroviral therapy had run roughly three months, about 14 weeks, before follow-up blood collection. The repertoire came from unfractionated whole blood and reflected all unsorted peripheral T cells. V lost 7 bases and J lost 0, with 20 bases in between. CDR3 length equals 17 residues. Germline V CDR1 and CDR2: MNHEY, SVGAGI. By proportion, this clonotype is medium-sized. Alpha and beta constant-region primers primed reverse transcription of approximately 0.55 ug RNA. Using multiplexing indices, alpha and beta chain libraries were generated apart by chain-specific third strand synthesis. TCRdb recomputed calls from the 5' RACE reads with MiXCR, one row per CDR3 protein. The sample holds approximately 9,400 distinct CDR3 sequences, roughly 9% seen once.

The genes are TRBV6-5 and TRBJ2-3; D tentatively fits TRBD1 or TRBD2 (5 bases each). This specimen consisted of blood, obtained during antiretroviral therapy. The clonotype comes from an adult with HIV infection. The CDR3 region has the DNA TGTGCCAGCACCACCGGCGGCCGGGGCATTAGCACAGATACGCAGTATTTT. It codes for CASTTGGRGISTDTQYF.